The TCR beta chain under discussion was sequenced for a study of T-cell reconstitution after alpha-beta-depleted transplantation in children. Whole-study findings and limits: Recipient T cells and thymic progenitors that survived gave rise to the high TCRbeta diversity observed at day 60 in some patients. T-cell numbers and diversity, one year after transplant, stemmed largely from T cells that were newly produced. There were reportedly several hundred expanded graft clones from which alpha-beta T cells came about two months after transplant.

A word on this clonotype: Its target is unknown.

Unique molecular identifiers were used in preparing the TCRbeta library. From the PCR reads, TCRdb called clonotypes with MiXCR, one entry per CDR3 protein. Of about 1,000,000 distinct CDR3 sequences detected, under 30% appear once; the ten largest clones hold around 30%. The receptor comes from a boy in the first two years of life who had a stem cell transplant for SCID, so the T cells may come from the graft donor. This specimen was PBMCs, mostly from graft donor cells, taken 360 days after TCRalphabeta/CD19-depleted stem cell transplant.

The CDR3 is CASSEQGLHTEAFF. Written as DNA, the CDR3 is TGCGCCAGCAGCGAACAGGGGTTACACACTGAAGCTTTCTTT. V usage is TRBV5-1 and J usage is TRBJ1-1; 7 bases line up with TRBD1. The CDR3 extends over 14 amino acids. The germline gives CDR1 SGHRS, CDR2 YFSETQ. V lost 4 bases, J lost 3 bases, and 6 bases stayed unmatched.